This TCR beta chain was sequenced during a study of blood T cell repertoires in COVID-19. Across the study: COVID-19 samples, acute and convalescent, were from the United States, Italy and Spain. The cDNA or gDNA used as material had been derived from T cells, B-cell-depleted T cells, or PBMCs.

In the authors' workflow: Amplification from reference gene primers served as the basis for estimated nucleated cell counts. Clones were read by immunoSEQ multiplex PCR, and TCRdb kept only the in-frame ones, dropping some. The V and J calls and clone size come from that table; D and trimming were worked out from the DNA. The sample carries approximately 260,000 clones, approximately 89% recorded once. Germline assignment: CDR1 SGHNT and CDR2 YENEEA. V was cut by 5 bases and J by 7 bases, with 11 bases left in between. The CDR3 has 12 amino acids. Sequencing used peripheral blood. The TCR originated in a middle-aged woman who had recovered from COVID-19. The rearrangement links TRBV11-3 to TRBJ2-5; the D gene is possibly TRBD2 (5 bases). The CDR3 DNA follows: TGTGCCAGCAGCCCACCGGCGGGGACCCAGTACTTC. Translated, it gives CASSPPAGTQYF.